This T cell receptor (beta chain) was captured in a study of T cell responses to AZD1222 COVID-19 vaccine. Whole-study results and caveats: The donor cohort was predominantly white British with a female majority, and clonal diversity may have been underestimated.

Of note for this clone: Its antigen remains unidentified.

Profiling relied on immunoSEQ multiplex PCR, and the TCRdb table lists in-frame clones only, not all of them. The sample has 150,000 or so clones; over 75% are singletons. This material consisted of peripheral blood, taken on day 0 of AZD1222 vaccination. The receptor comes from an adult in good health.

The CDR3 region is CASSLGSTGELFF. CDR3 coding DNA: TGTGCCAGCAGCTTAGGTTCCACCGGGGAGCTGTTTTTT. The rearrangement links TRBV11-3 to TRBJ2-2; no definite D call. The CDR3 spans 13 residues. The V gene lost 1 base and the J gene lost 4 bases, with 4 bases spanning the gap. Germline assignment: CDR1 SGHNT and CDR2 YENEEA.